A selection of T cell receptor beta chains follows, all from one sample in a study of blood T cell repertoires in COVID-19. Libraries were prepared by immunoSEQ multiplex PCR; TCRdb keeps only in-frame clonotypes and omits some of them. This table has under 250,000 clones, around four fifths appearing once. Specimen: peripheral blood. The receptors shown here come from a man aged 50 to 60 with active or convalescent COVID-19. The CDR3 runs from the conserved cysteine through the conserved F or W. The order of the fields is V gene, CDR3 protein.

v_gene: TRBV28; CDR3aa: CASSLSDSSSYEQYF
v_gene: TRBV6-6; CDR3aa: CASSYGGIKGTDTQYF
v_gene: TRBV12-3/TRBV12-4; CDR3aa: CASSFQGGKLFF
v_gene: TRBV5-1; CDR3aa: CASSSRSTAINTGELFF
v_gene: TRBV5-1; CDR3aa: CASSRDRGNEKLFF
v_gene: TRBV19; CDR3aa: CASSDRGSYGYTF
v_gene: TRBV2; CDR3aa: CASSDAGGLAGDEQYF
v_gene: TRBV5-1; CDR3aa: CASSSSSGAYNEQFF
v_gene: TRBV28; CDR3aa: CASMTGTYGYTF
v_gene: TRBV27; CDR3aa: CASGLRDSPWYEQYF
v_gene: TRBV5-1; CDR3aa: CASSLMRSGRQDTQYF
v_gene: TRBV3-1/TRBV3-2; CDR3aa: CASSQGDSREKLFF
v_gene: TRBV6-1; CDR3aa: CASSEGGGDSPLHF
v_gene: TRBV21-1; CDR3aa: CASSRLYRGLREKLFF
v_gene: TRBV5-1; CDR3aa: CASSLGQGTSGNTIYF
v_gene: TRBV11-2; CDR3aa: CASSLGRAGVGEQYF
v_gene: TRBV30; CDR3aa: CAWSARARLTEAFF
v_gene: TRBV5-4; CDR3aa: CASSLKTSGTYEQYF
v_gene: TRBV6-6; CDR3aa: CASSYLSGGPDTQYF
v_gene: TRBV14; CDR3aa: CASSKEATNEKLFF
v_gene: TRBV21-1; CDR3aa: CASPGKTGVVYEQYF
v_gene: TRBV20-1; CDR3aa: CSASNGREQFF
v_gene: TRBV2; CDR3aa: CASSAGGRTDTQYF
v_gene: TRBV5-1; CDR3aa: CASSLEQANTEAFF
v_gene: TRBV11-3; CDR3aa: CASSLNPGMTEAFF
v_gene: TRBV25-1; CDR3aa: CASSAWGGRTYTQYF
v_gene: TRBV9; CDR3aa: CASSPQGLGTEAFF
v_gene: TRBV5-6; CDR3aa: CASTYFTDTQYF
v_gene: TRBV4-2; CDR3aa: CASSQSEGEGAGLSLGYTF
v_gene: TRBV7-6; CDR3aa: CASSLGPGQSSGANVLTF
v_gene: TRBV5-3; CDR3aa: CARSFGCSGTGVYTDTQYF
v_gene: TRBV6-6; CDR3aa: CASSARQGLGYGYTF
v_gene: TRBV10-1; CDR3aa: CASSRQGYIYF